This T cell receptor (beta chain) was sequenced during a study of T cell changes during pregnancy in multiple sclerosis (dated by TCRdb to about 2019). With respect to the entire study: The study examined how the T cell repertoire changed over the course of pregnancy in women with multiple sclerosis.

Concerning this clone: No cognate antigen has been identified for it. No base quality values were provided; no much bigger clone lies one nucleotide off.

V and J lose 3 bases and 4 bases, and a span of 12 bases separates them. The CDR3 runs 14 residues from the cysteine to the phenylalanine. Only the CDR3 DNA is retained, 42 bases long and in frame from the first base. CDR1 and CDR2 were assigned from the germline V gene as MNHEY and SVGAGI. Library preparation used the immunoSEQ multiplex PCR assay. Drawn from immuneACCESS, this table holds only the in-frame rearrangements with V and J called that TCRdb kept. Clones are partly lost; checked studies trace under half to an unresolved V gene and leave the rest unexplained. In all, the sample holds about 100,000 clones, and around 93% of those were seen once. The ten biggest clones cover approximately 1% of the sample.

The sample consisted of peripheral blood, taken before pregnancy. The receptor was derived from a female donor with multiple sclerosis, enrolled in a pregnancy study. The rearrangement combines TRBV6-5 with TRBJ2-5; tentative D gene TRBD1, with 5 bases matching. The nucleotide sequence reads as follows: TGTGCCAGCAGTTATGTGGGGCAGGGAGAGACCCAGTACTTC. Its coded protein is CASSYVGQGETQYF.